The clone carrying this T cell receptor beta chain is medium-sized by share. As yet, its antigen is unknown. Produced via immunoSEQ multiplex PCR; TCRdb's table is partial and in-frame only. The table records about 1,400 clones, roughly 15% of them present only once. This sample was included in a study of CD4 T cell repertoires in COVID-19. The junction had 12 bases not matched to a gene; V was cut back by 3 bases and J by 8 bases. Germline CDR1 is MNHEY and CDR2 is SMNVEV (reference sequence). The CDR3 sequence is 17 residues long. CFSE-labeled cells were stimulated with autologous monocytes plus recombinant SARS-CoV-2 spike or nucleoprotein.

The receptor's source is a human donor who had COVID-19. This sample comprised central memory CD4+ T cells, cultured in vitro, obtained after recovery from COVID-19. The chain joins TRBV27 to TRBJ2-3; 12 positions match TRBD2. This CDR3 is CASSFARLAGGPSTQYF. DNA of the CDR3: TGTGCCAGCAGTTTCGCGCGGCTAGCGGGAGGGCCTAGTACGCAGTATTTT.